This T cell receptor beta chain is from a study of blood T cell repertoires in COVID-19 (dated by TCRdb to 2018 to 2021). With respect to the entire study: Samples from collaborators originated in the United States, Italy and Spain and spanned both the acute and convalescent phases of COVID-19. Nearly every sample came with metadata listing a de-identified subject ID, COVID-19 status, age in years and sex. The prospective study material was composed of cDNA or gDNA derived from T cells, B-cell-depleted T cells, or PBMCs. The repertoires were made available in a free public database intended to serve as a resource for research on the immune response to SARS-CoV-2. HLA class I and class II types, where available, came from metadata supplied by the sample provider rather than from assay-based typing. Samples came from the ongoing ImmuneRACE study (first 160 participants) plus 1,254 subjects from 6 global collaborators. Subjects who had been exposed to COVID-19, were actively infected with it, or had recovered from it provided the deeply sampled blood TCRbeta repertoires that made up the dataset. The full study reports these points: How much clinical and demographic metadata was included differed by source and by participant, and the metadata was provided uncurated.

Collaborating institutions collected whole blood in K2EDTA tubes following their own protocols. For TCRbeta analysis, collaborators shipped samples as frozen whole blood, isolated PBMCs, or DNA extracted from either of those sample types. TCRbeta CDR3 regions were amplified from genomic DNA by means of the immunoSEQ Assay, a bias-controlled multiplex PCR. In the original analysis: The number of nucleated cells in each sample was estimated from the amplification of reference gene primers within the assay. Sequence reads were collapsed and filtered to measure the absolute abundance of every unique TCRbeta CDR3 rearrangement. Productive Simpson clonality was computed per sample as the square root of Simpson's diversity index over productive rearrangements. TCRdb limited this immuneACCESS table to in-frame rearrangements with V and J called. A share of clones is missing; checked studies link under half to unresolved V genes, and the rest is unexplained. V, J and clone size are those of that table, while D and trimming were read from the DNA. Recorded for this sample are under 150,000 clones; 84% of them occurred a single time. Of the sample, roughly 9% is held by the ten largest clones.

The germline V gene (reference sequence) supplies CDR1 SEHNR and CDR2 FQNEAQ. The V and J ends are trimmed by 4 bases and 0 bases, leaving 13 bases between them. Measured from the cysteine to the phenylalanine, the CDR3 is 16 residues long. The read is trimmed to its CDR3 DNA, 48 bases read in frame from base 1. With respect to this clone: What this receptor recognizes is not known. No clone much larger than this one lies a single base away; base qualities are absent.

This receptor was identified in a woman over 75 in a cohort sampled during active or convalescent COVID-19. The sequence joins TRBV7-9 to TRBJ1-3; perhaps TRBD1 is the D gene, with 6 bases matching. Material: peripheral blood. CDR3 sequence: CASSSAGAPSGNTIYF. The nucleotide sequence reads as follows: TGTGCCAGCAGCTCCGCGGGGGCTCCCTCTGGAAACACCATATATTTT.